This T cell receptor beta chain was profiled in a study of blood T cell repertoires in COVID-19. Study overall: Sample material is recorded as cDNA or gDNA derived from T cells, B-cell-depleted T cells, or PBMCs.

TCRdb keeps only in-frame clones here, not all; method: immunoSEQ multiplex PCR. The sample consists of about 140,000 clones, 75% to 80% of them appearing once. This clone was seen once. Trimming pared 7 bases from V and 0 bases from J, leaving 11 bases between. The CDR3 length is 14 residues. In germline, CDR1 is SGDLS, CDR2 YYNGEE. The rearrangement uses TRBV9 and TRBJ1-3; D not resolved. The sequence was collected from a woman between 45 and 60 years old who had recovered from COVID-19. The sequenced sample was PBMCs or T cells enriched from blood (not recorded which). The CDR3 DNA follows: TGTGCCAGCTCGGAAGCGGTCTCTGGAAACACCATATATTTT. Protein sequence: CASSEAVSGNTIYF.